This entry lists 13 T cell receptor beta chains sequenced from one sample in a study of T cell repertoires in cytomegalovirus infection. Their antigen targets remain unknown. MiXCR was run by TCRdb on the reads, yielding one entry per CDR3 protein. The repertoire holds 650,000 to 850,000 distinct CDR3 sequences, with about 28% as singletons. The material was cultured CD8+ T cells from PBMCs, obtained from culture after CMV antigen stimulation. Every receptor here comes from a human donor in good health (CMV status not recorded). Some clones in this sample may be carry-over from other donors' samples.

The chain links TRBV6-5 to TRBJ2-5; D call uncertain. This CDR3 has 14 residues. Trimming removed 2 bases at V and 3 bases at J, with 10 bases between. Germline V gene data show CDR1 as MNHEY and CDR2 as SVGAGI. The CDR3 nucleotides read TGTGCCAGCAGTTACGTATCTTGGAAAGAGACCCAGTACTTC. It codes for CASSYVSWKETQYF.

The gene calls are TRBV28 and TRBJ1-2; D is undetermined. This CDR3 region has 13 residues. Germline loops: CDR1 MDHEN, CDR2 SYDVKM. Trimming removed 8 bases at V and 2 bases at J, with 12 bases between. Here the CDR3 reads CASWTPSNYGYTF. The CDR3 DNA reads TGTGCCAGCTGGACTCCGTCCAACTATGGCTACACCTTC.

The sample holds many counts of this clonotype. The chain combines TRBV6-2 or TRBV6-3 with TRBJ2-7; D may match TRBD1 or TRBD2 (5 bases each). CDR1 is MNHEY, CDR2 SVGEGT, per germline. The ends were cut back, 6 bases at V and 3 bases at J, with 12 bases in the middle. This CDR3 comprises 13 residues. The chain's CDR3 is CASSTGRRYEQYV. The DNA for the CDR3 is TGTGCCAGCAGCACGGGACGGCGCTACGAGCAGTACGTC.

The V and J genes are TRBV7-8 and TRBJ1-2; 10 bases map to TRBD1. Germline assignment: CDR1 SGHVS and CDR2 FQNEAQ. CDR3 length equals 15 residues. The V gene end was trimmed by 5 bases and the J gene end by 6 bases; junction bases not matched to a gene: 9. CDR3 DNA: TGTGCCAGCAGCGCCTCGACAGGGGGCTCCCATGGCTACACCTTC. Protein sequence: CASSASTGGSHGYTF.

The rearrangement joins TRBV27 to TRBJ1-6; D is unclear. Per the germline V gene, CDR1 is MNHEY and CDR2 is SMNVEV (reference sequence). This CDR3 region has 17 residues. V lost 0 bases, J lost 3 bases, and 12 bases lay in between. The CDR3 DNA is TGTGCCAGCAGTTTATCTAATACCGGGGACTATAATTCACCCCTCCACTTT. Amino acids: CASSLSNTGDYNSPLHF.

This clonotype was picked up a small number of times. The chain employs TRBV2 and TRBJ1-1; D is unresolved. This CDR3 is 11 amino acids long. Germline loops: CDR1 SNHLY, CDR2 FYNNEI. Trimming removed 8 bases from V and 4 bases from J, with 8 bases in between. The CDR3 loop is CASGVSTEAFF. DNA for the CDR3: TGTGCCAGCGGGGTGAGCACTGAAGCTTTCTTT.

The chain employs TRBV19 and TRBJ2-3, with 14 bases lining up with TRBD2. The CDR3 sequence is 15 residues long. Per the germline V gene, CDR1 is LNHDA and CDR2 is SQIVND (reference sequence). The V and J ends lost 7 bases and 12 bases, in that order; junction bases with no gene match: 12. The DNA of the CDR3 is TGTGCCAGTAAAAGGACTAGCGGGGGGAATAGGGGCCAGTATTTT. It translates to CASKRTSGGNRGQYF. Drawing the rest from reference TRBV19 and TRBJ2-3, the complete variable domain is DGGITQSPKYLFRKEGQNVTLSCEQNLNHDAMYWYRQDPGQGLRLIYYSQIVNDFQKGDIAEGYSVSREKKESFPLTVTSAQKNPTAFYLCASKRTSGGNRGQYFGPGTRLTVL.

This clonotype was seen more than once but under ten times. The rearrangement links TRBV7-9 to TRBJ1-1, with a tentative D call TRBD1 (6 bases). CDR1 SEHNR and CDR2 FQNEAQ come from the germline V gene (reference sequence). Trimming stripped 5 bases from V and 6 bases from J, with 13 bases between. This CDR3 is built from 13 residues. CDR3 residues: CASSPTGSAEAFF. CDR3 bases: TGTGCCAGCAGCCCTACAGGGAGCGCTGAAGCTTTCTTT.

CDR3 DNA sequence: TGCGCCAGTCAGAGTTACAATGAGCAGTTCTTC. Translating it yields CASQSYNEQFF. The chain carries TRBV5-1 and TRBJ2-1; no definite D call. Germline V gene sequence: CDR1 SGHRS, CDR2 YFSETQ. The CDR3 totals 11 residues. V dropped 8 bases and J dropped 4 bases, with 7 bases sitting between them. Full variable domain (missing parts from reference TRBV5-1 and TRBJ2-1): KAGVTQTPRYLIKTRGQQVTLSCSPISGHRSVSWYQQTPGQGLQFLFEYFSETQRNKGNFPGRFSGRQFSNSRSEMNVSTLELGDSALYLCASQSYNEQFFGPGTRLTVL.

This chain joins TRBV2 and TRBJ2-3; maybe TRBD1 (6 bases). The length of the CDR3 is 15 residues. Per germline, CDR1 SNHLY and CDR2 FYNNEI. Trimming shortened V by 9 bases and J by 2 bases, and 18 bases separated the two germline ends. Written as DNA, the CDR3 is TGTGCCAGTACAGCCTGGGGGCGGGTCACAGATACGCAGTATTTT. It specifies CASTAWGRVTDTQYF. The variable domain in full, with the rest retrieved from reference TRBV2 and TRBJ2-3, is EPEVTQTPSHQVTQMGQEVILRCVPISNHLYFYWYRQILGQKVEFLVSFYNNEISEKSEIFDDQFSVERPDGSNFTLKIRSTKLEDSAMYFCASTAWGRVTDTQYFGPGTRLTVL.

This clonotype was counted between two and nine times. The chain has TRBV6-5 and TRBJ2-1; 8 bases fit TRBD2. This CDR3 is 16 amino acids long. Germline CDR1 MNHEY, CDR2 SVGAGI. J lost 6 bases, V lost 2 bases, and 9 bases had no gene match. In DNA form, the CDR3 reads TGTGCCAGCAGTTACGGAGCGGGGGCCTTAAGCAATGAGCAGTTCTTC. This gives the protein CASSYGAGALSNEQFF.

Here the CDR3 reads CASTPRGTDYNTQYF. The DNA for the CDR3 is TGTGCCAGCACCCCCCGGGGGACAGATTATAATACGCAGTATTTT. This rearrangement joins TRBV9 to TRBJ2-3; possible D gene TRBD1, 7 bases. The germline V and J ends were trimmed by 6 bases and 7 bases, with 21 bases remaining between them. The CDR3 totals 15 residues. Germline V gives CDR1 SGDLS, CDR2 YYNGEE.

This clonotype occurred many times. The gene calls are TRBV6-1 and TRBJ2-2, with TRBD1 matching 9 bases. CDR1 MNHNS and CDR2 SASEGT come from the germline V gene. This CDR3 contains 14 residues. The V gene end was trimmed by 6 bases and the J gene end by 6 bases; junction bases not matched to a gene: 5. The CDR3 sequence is CASSPGTGSGELFF. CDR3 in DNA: TGTGCCAGCAGCCCCGGGACAGGGTCCGGGGAGCTGTTTTTT.